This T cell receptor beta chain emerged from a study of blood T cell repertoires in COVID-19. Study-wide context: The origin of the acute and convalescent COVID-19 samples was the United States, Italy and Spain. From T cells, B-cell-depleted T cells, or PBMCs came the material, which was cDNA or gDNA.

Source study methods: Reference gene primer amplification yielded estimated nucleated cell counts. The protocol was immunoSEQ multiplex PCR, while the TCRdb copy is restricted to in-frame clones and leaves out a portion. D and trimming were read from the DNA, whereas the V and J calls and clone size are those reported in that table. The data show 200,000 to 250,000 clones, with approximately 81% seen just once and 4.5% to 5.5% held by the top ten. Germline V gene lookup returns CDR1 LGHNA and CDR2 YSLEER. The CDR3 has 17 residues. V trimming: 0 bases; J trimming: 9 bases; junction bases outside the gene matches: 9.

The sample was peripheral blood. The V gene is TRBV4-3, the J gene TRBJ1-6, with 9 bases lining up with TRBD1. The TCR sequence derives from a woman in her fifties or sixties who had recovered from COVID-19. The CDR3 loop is CASSQDPGQGVSSPLHF. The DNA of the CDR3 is TGCGCCAGCAGCCAAGACCCGGGACAGGGCGTGAGTTCACCCCTCCACTTT.